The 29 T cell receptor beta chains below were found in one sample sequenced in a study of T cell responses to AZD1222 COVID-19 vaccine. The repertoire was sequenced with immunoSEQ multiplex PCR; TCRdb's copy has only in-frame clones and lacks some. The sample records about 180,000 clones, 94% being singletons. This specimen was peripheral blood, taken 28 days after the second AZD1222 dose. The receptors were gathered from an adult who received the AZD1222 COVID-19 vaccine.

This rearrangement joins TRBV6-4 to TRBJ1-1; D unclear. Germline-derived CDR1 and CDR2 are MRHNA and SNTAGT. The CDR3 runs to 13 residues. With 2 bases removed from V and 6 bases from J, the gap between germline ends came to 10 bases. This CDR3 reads CASSDEGGAEAFF. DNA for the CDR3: TGTGCCAGCAGTGACGAGGGAGGTGCTGAAGCTTTCTTT.

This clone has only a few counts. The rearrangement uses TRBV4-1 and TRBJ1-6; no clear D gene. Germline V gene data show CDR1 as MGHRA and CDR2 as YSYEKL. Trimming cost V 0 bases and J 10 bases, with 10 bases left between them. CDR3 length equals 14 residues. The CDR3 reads CASSQEPKRSPLHF. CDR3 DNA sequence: TGCGCCAGCAGCCAAGAACCGAAGCGGTCACCCCTCCACTTT.

In DNA form, the CDR3 reads TGTGCCAGCAAGGGACAGACTGAAAAACTGTTTTTT. Protein: CASKGQTEKLFF. The chain uses TRBV25-1 and TRBJ1-4, with 7 positions matching TRBD1. The junction had 3 bases not matched to a gene; V was cut back by 7 bases and J by 7 bases. The CDR3 sequence is 12 residues long. From germline, CDR1 is MGHDK and CDR2 SYGVNS.

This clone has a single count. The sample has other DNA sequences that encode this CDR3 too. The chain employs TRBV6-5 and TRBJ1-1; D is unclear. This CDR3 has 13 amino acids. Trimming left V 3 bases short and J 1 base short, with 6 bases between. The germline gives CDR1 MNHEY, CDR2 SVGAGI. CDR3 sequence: CASSYGRNTEAFF. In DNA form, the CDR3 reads TGTGCCAGCAGTTATGGCCGGAACACTGAAGCTTTCTTT.

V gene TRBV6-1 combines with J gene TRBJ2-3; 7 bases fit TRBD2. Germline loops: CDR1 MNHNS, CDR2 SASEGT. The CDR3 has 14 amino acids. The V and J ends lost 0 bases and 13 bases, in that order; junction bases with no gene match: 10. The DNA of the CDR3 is TGTGCCAGCAGTGAAGCCCAAGCGGGATGGATGGAGTATTTT. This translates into CASSEAQAGWMEYF.

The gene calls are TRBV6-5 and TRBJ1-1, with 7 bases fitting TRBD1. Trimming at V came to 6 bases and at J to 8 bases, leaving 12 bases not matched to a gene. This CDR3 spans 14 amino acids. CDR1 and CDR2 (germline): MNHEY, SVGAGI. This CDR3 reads CASRTTPGTEEAFF. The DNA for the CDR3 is TGTGCCAGCAGAACTACACCCGGGACAGAAGAAGCTTTCTTT.

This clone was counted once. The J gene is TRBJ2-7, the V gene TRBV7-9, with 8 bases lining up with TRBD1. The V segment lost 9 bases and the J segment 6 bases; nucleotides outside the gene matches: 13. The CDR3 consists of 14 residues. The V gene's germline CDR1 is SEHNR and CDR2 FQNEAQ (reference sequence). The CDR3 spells CASRDSGTGVEQYF. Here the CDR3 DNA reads TGTGCCAGTCGAGATTCCGGGACAGGCGTCGAGCAGTACTTC.

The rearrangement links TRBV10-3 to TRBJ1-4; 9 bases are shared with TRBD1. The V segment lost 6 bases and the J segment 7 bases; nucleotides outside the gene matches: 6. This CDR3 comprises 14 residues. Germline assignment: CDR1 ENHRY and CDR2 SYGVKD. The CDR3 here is CAISRDRAGEKLFF. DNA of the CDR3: TGTGCCATCAGCCGGGACAGGGCCGGTGAAAAACTGTTTTTT.

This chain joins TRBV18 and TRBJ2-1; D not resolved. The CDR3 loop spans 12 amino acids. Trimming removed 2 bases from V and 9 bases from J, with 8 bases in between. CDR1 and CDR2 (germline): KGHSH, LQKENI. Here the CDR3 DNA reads TGTGCCAGCTCACCAGTAAGGGCTGAGCAGTTCTTC. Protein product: CASSPVRAEQFF.

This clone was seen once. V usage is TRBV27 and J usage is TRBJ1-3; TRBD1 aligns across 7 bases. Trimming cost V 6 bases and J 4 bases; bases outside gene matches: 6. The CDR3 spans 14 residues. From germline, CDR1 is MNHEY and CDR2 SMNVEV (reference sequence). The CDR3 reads CASSSPGQGNTIYF. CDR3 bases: TGTGCCAGCAGCTCACCGGGACAGGGAAACACCATATATTTT.

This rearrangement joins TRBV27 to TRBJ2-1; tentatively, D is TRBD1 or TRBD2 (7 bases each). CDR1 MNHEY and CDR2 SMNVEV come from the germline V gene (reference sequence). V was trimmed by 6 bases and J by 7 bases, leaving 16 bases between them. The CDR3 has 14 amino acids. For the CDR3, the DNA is TGTGCCAGCAGCTCCAGGGGGGGGCCGAATGAGCAGTTCTTC. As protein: CASSSRGGPNEQFF.

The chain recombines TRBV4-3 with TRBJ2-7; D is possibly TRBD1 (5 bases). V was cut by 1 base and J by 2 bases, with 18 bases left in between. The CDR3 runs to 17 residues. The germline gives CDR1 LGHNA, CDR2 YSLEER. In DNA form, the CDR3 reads TGCGCCAGCAGCCAAGTCACGGCATCTGGGGCCCCCTACGAGCAGTACTTC. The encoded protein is CASSQVTASGAPYEQYF.

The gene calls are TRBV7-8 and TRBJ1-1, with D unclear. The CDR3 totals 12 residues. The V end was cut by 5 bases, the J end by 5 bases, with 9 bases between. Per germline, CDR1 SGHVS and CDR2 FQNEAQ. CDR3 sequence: CASSPGGTEAFF. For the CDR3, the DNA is TGTGCCAGCAGCCCCGGAGGTACTGAAGCTTTCTTT.

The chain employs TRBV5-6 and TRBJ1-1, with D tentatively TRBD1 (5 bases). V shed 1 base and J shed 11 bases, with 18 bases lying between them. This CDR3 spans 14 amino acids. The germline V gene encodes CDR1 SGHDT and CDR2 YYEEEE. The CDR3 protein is CASSLIYSLQEAFF. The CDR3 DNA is TGTGCCAGCAGCTTGATTTATTCCCTACAGGAGGCTTTCTTT.

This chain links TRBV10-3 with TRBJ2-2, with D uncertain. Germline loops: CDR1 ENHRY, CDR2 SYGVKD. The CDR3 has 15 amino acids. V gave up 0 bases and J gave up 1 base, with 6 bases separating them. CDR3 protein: CAISESSGNTGELFF. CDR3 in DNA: TGTGCCATCAGTGAGTCTTCAGGGAACACCGGGGAGCTGTTTTTT.

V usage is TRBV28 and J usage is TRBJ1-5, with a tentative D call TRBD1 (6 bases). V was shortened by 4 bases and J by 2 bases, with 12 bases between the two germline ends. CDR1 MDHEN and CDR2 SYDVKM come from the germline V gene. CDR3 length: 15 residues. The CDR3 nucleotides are TGTGCCAGCAGTTCACAGGGAATGGGCAATCAGCCCCAGCATTTT. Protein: CASSSQGMGNQPQHF.

Here the CDR3 reads CASSITGQPSNYGYTF. The DNA for the CDR3 is TGTGCCAGTAGTATAACGGGACAGCCGTCTAACTATGGCTACACCTTC. This chain connects TRBV19 to TRBJ1-2, with 7 bases aligning to TRBD1. CDR3 length: 16 amino acids. Looked up from germline, CDR1 is LNHDA and CDR2 is SQIVND (reference sequence). V dropped 2 bases and J dropped 0; count of bases not matched to a gene: 6.

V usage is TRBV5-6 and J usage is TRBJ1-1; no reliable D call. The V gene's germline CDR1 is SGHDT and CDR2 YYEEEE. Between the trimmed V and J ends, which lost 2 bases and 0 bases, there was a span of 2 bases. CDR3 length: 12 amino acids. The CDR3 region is CASSLMNTEAFF. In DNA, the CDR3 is TGTGCCAGCAGCTTAATGAACACTGAAGCTTTCTTT.

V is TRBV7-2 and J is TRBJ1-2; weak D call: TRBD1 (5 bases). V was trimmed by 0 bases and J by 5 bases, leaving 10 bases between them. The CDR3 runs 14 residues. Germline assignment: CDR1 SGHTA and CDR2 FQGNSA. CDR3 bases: TGTGCCAGCAGCTTAGCCTATGGGGCATATGGCTACACCTTC. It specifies CASSLAYGAYGYTF. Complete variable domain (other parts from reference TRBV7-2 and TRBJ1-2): GAGVSQSPSNKVTEKGKDVELRCDPISGHTALYWYRQSLGQGLEFLIYFQGNSAPDKSGLPSDRFSAERTGGSVSTLTIQRTQQEDSAVYLCASSLAYGAYGYTFGSGTRLTVV.

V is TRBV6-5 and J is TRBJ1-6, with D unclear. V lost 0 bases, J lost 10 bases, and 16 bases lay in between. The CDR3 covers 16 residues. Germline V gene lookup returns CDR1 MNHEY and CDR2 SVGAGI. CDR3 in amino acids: CASSYSIVIERSPLHF. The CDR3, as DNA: TGTGCCAGCAGTTACTCGATAGTGATCGAGAGGTCACCCCTCCACTTT.

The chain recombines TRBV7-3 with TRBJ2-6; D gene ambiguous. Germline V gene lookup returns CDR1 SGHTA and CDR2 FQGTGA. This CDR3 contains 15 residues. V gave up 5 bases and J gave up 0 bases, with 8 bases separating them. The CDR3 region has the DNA TGTGCCAGCAGCCCCCTACGCTCTGGGGCCAACGTCCTGACTTTC. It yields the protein CASSPLRSGANVLTF.

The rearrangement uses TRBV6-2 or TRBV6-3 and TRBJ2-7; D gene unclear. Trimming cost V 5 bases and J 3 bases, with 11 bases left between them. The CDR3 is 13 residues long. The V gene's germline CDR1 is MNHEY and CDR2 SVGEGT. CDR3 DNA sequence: TGTGCCAGCAGTGACGGCTGGGGCTACGAGCAGTACTTC. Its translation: CASSDGWGYEQYF.

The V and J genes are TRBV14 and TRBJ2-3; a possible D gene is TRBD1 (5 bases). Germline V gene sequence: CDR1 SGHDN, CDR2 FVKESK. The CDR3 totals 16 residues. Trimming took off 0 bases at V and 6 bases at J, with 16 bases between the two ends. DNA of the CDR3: TGTGCCAGCAGCCAAGATTTAGGGGAAGTCGCTGATACGCAGTATTTT. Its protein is CASSQDLGEVADTQYF. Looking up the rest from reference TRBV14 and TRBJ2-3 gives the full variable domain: EAGVTQFPSHSVIEKGQTVTLRCDPISGHDNLYWYRRVMGKEIKFLLHFVKESKQDESGMPNNRFLAERTGGTYSTLKVQPAELEDSGVYFCASSQDLGEVADTQYFGPGTRLTVL.

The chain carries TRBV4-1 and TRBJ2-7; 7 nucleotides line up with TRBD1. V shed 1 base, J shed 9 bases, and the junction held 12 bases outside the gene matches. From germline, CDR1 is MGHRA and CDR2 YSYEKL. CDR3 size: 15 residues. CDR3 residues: CASSQGTGPPRGQYF. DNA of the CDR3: TGCGCCAGCAGCCAAGGGACAGGCCCTCCTCGGGGGCAGTACTTC.

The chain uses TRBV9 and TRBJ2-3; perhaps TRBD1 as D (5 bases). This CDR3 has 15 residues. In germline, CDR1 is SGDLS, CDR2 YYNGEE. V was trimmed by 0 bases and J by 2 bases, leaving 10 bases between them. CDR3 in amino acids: CASSVVRGFTDTQYF. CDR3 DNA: TGTGCCAGCAGCGTAGTTAGGGGATTCACAGATACGCAGTATTTT. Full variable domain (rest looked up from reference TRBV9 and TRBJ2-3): DSGVTQTPKHLITATGQRVTLRCSPRSGDLSVYWYQQSLDQGLQFLIQYYNGEERAKGNILERFSAQQFPDLHSELNLSSLELGDSALYFCASSVVRGFTDTQYFGPGTRLTVL.

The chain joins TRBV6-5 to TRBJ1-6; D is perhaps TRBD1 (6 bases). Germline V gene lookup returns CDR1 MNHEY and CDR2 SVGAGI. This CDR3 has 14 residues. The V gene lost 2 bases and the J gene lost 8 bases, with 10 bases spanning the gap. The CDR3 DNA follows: TGTGCCAGCAGTTACCGAGGGGGAGATTCACCCCTCCACTTT. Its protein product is CASSYRGGDSPLHF.

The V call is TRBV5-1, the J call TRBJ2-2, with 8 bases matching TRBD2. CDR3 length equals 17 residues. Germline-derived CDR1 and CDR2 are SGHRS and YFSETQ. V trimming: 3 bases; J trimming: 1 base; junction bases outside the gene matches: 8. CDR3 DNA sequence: TGCGCCAGCAGCTCCGGTTTAGCGGGGAGGAACACCGGGGAGCTGTTTTTT. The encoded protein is CASSSGLAGRNTGELFF.

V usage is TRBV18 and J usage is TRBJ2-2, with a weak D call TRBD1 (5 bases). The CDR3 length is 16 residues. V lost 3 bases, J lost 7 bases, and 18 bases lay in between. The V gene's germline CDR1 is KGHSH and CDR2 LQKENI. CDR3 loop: CASSPQKQTVGGELFF. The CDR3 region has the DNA TGTGCCAGCTCACCCCAAAAACAGACAGTTGGCGGGGAGCTGTTTTTT.

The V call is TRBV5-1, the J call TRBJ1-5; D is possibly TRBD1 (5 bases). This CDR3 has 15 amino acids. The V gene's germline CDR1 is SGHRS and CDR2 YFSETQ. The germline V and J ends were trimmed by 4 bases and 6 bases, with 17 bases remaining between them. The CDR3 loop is CASSPGTAGGQPQHF. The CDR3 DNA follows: TGCGCCAGCAGCCCGGGGACGGCCGGGGGTCAGCCCCAGCATTTT.